This is a list of T cell receptor beta chains from one sample in a study of blood T cell repertoires in COVID-19. Clones were read by immunoSEQ multiplex PCR, and TCRdb kept only the in-frame ones, dropping some. Of 140,000 or so clones in the sample, 80% to 90% were seen once. Sequencing was performed on peripheral blood. The receptors were sampled from a woman between 50 and 59 years old with active or convalescent COVID-19. Each CDR3 is given with its conserved first and last residue. A D gene is named only where the DNA matches it firmly. Size tells how often a clone was seen (once, few, many) or the class of an expanded clone, and some rows leave it out.

CDR3 protein: CASSFGVSPYEQYF
CDR3 DNA: TGTGCCAGCAGTTTCGGGGTGTCTCCTTACGAGCAGTACTTC
D gene: NA
CDR3 length: 14
V gene: TRBV27
clone size: NA
J gene: TRBJ2-7

CDR3 protein: CASSQERGYEQYF
CDR3 DNA: TGCGCCAGCAGCCAAGAAAGGGGCTACGAGCAGTACTTC
D gene: NA
CDR3 length: 13
V gene: TRBV4-3
clone size: NA
J gene: TRBJ2-7

CDR3 protein: CASSRQVSGNTIYF
CDR3 DNA: TGTGCCAGTTCCCGACAGGTCTCTGGAAACACCATATATTTT
D gene: NA
CDR3 length: 14
V gene: TRBV7-2
clone size: NA
J gene: TRBJ1-3

CDR3 protein: CAITNRGERNTEAFF
CDR3 DNA: TGTGCCATCACTAACAGGGGGGAGAGGAACACTGAAGCTTTCTTT
D gene: TRBD1
CDR3 length: 15
V gene: TRBV10-3
clone size: NA
J gene: TRBJ1-1

CDR3 protein: CASSISGALHNEQFF
CDR3 DNA: TGTGCCAGTAGTATAAGCGGGGCCCTTCACAATGAGCAGTTCTTC
D gene: TRBD2
CDR3 length: 15
V gene: TRBV19
clone size: once
J gene: TRBJ2-1

CDR3 protein: CASSARQGENYGYTF
CDR3 DNA: TGTGCCAGCAGCGCGAGACAGGGAGAGAACTATGGCTACACCTTC
D gene: TRBD1
CDR3 length: 15
V gene: TRBV9
clone size: NA
J gene: TRBJ1-2

CDR3 protein: CASSPPRGGPNTGELFF
CDR3 DNA: TGTGCCAGCTCACCACCTCGGGGAGGGCCTAACACCGGGGAGCTGTTTTTT
D gene: TRBD2
CDR3 length: 17
V gene: TRBV18
clone size: NA
J gene: TRBJ2-2

CDR3 protein: CAWSPLGQGIPEAFF
CDR3 DNA: TGTGCCTGGAGTCCCTTGGGGCAGGGGATCCCCGAAGCTTTCTTT
D gene: NA
CDR3 length: 15
V gene: TRBV30
clone size: NA
J gene: TRBJ1-1

CDR3 protein: CSVGGDGSSPLHF
CDR3 DNA: TGCAGCGTTGGCGGGGACGGTAGTTCACCCCTCCACTTT
D gene: NA
CDR3 length: 13
V gene: TRBV29-1
clone size: few
J gene: TRBJ1-6

CDR3 protein: CASSATYAAFGTAYNEQFF
CDR3 DNA: TGTGCCAGCAGCGCCACTTACGCCGCTTTCGGGACAGCCTACAATGAGCAGTTCTTC
D gene: TRBD1
CDR3 length: 19
V gene: TRBV7-8
clone size: NA
J gene: TRBJ2-1

CDR3 protein: CASSLALPEQFF
CDR3 DNA: TGTGCCAGCAGCTTAGCACTTCCTGAGCAGTTCTTC
D gene: NA
CDR3 length: 12
V gene: TRBV11-2
clone size: once
J gene: TRBJ2-1

CDR3 protein: CASSETSGRSYEQYF
CDR3 DNA: TGTGCCAGCAGTGAGACTAGCGGTCGCTCCTACGAGCAGTACTTC
D gene: TRBD2
CDR3 length: 15
V gene: TRBV2
clone size: NA
J gene: TRBJ2-7

CDR3 protein: CASSYSYRGSEAEAFF
CDR3 DNA: TGTGCCAGCAGTTACTCGTACAGGGGGAGTGAGGCTGAAGCTTTCTTT
D gene: TRBD1
CDR3 length: 16
V gene: TRBV6-2/TRBV6-3
clone size: once
J gene: TRBJ1-1

CDR3 protein: CASSLAKGQGSGYTF
CDR3 DNA: TGCGCCAGCAGCTTGGCCAAGGGACAGGGGAGTGGCTACACCTTC
D gene: TRBD1
CDR3 length: 15
V gene: TRBV5-1
clone size: NA
J gene: TRBJ1-2

CDR3 protein: CASSFSGLPEAFF
CDR3 DNA: TGTGCCAGCAGTTTTTCGGGATTGCCTGAAGCTTTCTTT
D gene: NA
CDR3 length: 13
V gene: TRBV12-3/TRBV12-4
clone size: NA
J gene: TRBJ1-1

CDR3 protein: CASTPDRPSYEQYF
CDR3 DNA: TGTGCCAGCACCCCGGACAGACCCTCCTACGAGCAGTACTTC
D gene: NA
CDR3 length: 14
V gene: TRBV27
clone size: NA
J gene: TRBJ2-7

CDR3 protein: CASSYDRRGAFF
CDR3 DNA: TGTGCCAGCAGCTATGACAGGAGAGGAGCTTTCTTT
D gene: NA
CDR3 length: 12
V gene: TRBV11-2
clone size: NA
J gene: TRBJ1-1

CDR3 protein: CASSLEGTNNEQFF
CDR3 DNA: TGCGCCAGCAGCTTGGAGGGGACTAACAATGAGCAGTTCTTC
D gene: TRBD2
CDR3 length: 14
V gene: TRBV5-1
clone size: NA
J gene: TRBJ2-1

CDR3 protein: CASSGMRGNQPQHF
CDR3 DNA: TGTGCCAGCAGCGGTATGCGAGGCAATCAGCCCCAGCATTTT
D gene: NA
CDR3 length: 14
V gene: TRBV5-6
clone size: once
J gene: TRBJ1-5

CDR3 protein: CASSLPGQDLYGYTF
CDR3 DNA: TGTGCCAGCAGTTTACCGGGACAGGATCTCTATGGCTACACCTTC
D gene: TRBD1
CDR3 length: 15
V gene: TRBV28
clone size: NA
J gene: TRBJ1-2

CDR3 protein: CSVGQVETIYF
CDR3 DNA: TGCAGCGTCGGACAGGTTGAAACCATATATTTT
D gene: TRBD1
CDR3 length: 11
V gene: TRBV29-1
clone size: NA
J gene: TRBJ1-3

CDR3 protein: CASSPNLAGGTDEQFF
CDR3 DNA: TGTGCCAGCTCACCCAATCTCGCGGGAGGTACCGATGAGCAGTTCTTC
D gene: TRBD2
CDR3 length: 16
V gene: TRBV18
clone size: NA
J gene: TRBJ2-1

CDR3 protein: CASSNRGGGELFF
CDR3 DNA: TGTGCCAGCAGCAATAGAGGTGGAGGAGAGCTGTTTTTT
D gene: NA
CDR3 length: 13
V gene: TRBV7-3
clone size: NA
J gene: TRBJ2-2